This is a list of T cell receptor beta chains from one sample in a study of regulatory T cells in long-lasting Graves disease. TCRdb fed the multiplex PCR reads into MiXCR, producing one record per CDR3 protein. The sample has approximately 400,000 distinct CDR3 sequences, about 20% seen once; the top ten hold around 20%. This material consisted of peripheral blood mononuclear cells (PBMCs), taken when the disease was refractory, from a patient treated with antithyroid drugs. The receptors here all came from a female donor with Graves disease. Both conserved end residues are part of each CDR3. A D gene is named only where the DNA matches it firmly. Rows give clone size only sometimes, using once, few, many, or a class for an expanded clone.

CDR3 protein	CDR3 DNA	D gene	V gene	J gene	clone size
CASSLENPYEQYF	TGTGCCAGCAGCCTGGAAAACCCCTACGAGCAGTACTTC	NA	TRBV12-3/TRBV12-4	TRBJ2-7	many
CATSRPQGNEKLFF	TGTGCCACCAGCAGGCCCCAGGGAAATGAAAAACTGTTTTTT	NA	TRBV15	TRBJ1-4	few
CASSSDSSSYEQYF	TGTGCCAGCAGCTCAGACTCGAGCTCCTACGAGCAGTACTTC	NA	TRBV7-2	TRBJ2-7	few
CASAGVKPNEQYF	TGTGCCAGCGCAGGGGTCAAACCCAACGAGCAGTACTTC	NA	TRBV7-9	TRBJ2-7	many
CASLGSNQPQHF	TGTGCCAGCTTAGGGAGCAATCAGCCCCAGCATTTT	NA	TRBV6-1	TRBJ1-5	NA
CAWSVGGETQYF	TGTGCCTGGAGTGTCGGTGGTGAGACCCAGTACTTC	NA	TRBV30	TRBJ2-5	many
CASSYFLGPPFTYEQYF	TGTGCCAGCAGTTACTTCCTAGGACCCCCCTTTACCTACGAGCAGTACTTC	NA	TRBV6-2/TRBV6-3	TRBJ2-7	NA
CASSLRMNTEAFF	TGTGCCAGCAGTTTAAGAATGAACACTGAAGCTTTCTTT	NA	TRBV7-2	TRBJ1-1	many
CASSLAGLNEQFF	TGTGCCAGCAGCCTAGCAGGGCTCAATGAGCAGTTCTTC	NA	TRBV7-2	TRBJ2-1	NA
CSARDPGGPIYEQYF	TGCAGTGCTAGAGATCCGGGGGGTCCTATCTACGAGCAGTACTTC	TRBD2	TRBV20-1	TRBJ2-7	many
CASSRSNEKLFF	TGTGCCAGCAGCCGTTCTAATGAAAAACTGTTTTTT	NA	TRBV3-1	TRBJ1-4	many
CASSLLEGTNEQYF	TGTGCCAGCAGCTTACTTGAGGGCACCAACGAGCAGTACTTC	NA	TRBV7-9	TRBJ2-7	many
CASSLGTGNTYEQYF	TGTGCCAGCAGCCTGGGGACAGGCAATACCTACGAGCAGTACTTC	TRBD1	TRBV27	TRBJ2-7	few
CASSLAGIGGNQPQHF	TGTGCCAGCAGCTTGGCCGGTATCGGTGGCAATCAGCCCCAGCATTTT	NA	TRBV5-6	TRBJ1-5	many
CASSQAGTGELFF	TGTGCCAGCAGCCAAGCGGGCACCGGGGAGCTGTTTTTT	NA	TRBV7-3	TRBJ2-2	few
CASSPKMDQIEQYF	TGTGCCAGCTCACCGAAAATGGACCAGATCGAGCAGTACTTC	NA	TRBV18	TRBJ2-7	few
CASQDGYTF	TGTGCCAGCCAGGATGGCTACACCTTC	NA	TRBV6-1	TRBJ1-2	NA
CASIAGGLDQPQHF	TGTGCCAGCATCGCGGGGGGTTTGGACCAGCCCCAGCATTTT	NA	TRBV12-3/TRBV12-4	TRBJ1-5	many
CASSAKQGWSYEQYF	TGTGCCAGCAGTGCCAAACAGGGATGGTCCTACGAGCAGTACTTC	NA	TRBV6-1	TRBJ2-7	once
CAISGFGTGELFF	TGTGCCATCAGTGGGTTTGGCACCGGGGAGCTGTTTTTT	NA	TRBV10-3	TRBJ2-2	NA
CAWSLGGLKRNEQYF	TGTGCCTGGAGCCTCGGGGGGCTCAAGAGGAACGAGCAGTACTTC	NA	TRBV30	TRBJ2-7	NA
CASSVEGGRFTDTQYF	TGTGCCAGCAGCGTAGAGGGCGGGAGATTCACAGATACGCAGTATTTT	TRBD2	TRBV9	TRBJ2-3	NA
CASSLIIGQAYEQYF	TGTGCCAGCAGTTTAATTATTGGACAGGCCTACGAGCAGTACTTC	TRBD1	TRBV27	TRBJ2-7	NA
CASSLGTQFF	TGTGCCAGCAGTTTAGGGACTCAGTTCTTC	NA	TRBV12-3/TRBV12-4	TRBJ2-1	NA
CASRKSGSYTGELFF	TGTGCCAGCAGAAAAAGCGGGAGTTATACCGGGGAGCTGTTTTTT	TRBD2	TRBV28	TRBJ2-2	many
CASSQEARGQPQHF	TGTGCCAGCAGTCAGGAGGCGAGGGGGCAGCCCCAGCATTTT	NA	TRBV28	TRBJ1-5	many
CASSRNRIPYEQYF	TGTGCCAGCAGTCGGAACAGGATTCCCTACGAGCAGTACTTC	NA	TRBV28	TRBJ2-7	many
CAWSKTGAYGYTF	TGTGCCTGGAGTAAAACCGGGGCCTATGGCTACACCTTC	NA	TRBV30	TRBJ1-2	few
CASGHLAGDYNEQFF	TGTGCCAGCGGCCATCTAGCGGGAGATTACAATGAGCAGTTCTTC	TRBD2	TRBV28	TRBJ2-1	NA
CAWSVSDGYTF	TGTGCCTGGAGTGTGTCAGATGGCTACACCTTC	NA	TRBV30	TRBJ1-2	few
CSARSLAGGNEQFF	TGCAGTGCTAGATCGCTAGCGGGAGGAAATGAGCAGTTCTTC	TRBD2	TRBV20-1	TRBJ2-1	NA
CASRGTGGPTEAFF	TGCGCCAGCAGAGGCACAGGGGGCCCCACTGAAGCTTTCTTT	TRBD1	TRBV5-1	TRBJ1-1	NA
CASSLTGTGGSEKLFF	TGCGCCAGCAGCTTGACTGGGACAGGGGGGAGTGAAAAACTGTTTTTT	TRBD1	TRBV5-1	TRBJ1-4	NA